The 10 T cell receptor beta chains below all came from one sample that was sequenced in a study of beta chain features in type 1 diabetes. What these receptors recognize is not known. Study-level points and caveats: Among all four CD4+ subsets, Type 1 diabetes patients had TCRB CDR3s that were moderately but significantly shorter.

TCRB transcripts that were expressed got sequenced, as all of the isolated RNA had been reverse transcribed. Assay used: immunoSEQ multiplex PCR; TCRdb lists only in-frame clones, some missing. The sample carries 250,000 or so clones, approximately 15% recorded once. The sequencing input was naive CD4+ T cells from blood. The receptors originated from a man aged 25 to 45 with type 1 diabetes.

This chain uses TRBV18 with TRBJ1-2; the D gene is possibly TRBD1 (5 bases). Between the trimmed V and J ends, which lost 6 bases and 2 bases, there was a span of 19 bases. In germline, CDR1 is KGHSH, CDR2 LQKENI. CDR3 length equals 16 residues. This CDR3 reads CASSRNDGGANYGYTF. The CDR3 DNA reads TGTGCCAGCTCTCGGAACGATGGAGGGGCCAACTATGGCTACACCTTC.

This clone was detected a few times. The CDR3 sequence is CASGLPGSGNTIYF. DNA of the CDR3: TGTGCTAGTGGCCTCCCCGGCTCTGGAAACACCATATATTTT. The V call is TRBV12-5, the J call TRBJ1-3; D is unresolved. This CDR3 is built from 14 residues. The V gene's germline CDR1 is LGHNT and CDR2 FRNRAP. V lost 6 bases, J lost 0 bases, and 9 bases lay in between.

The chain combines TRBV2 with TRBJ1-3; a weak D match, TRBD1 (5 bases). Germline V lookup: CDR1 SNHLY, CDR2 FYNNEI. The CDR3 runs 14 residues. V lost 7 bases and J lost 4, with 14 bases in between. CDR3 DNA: TGTGCCAGCATCGAAGGGGCGGGAGGAAACACCATATATTTT. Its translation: CASIEGAGGNTIYF. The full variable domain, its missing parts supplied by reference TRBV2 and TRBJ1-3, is EPEVTQTPSHQVTQMGQEVILRCVPISNHLYFYWYRQILGQKVEFLVSFYNNEISEKSEIFDDQFSVERPDGSNFTLKIRSTKLEDSAMYFCASIEGAGGNTIYFGEGSWLTVV.

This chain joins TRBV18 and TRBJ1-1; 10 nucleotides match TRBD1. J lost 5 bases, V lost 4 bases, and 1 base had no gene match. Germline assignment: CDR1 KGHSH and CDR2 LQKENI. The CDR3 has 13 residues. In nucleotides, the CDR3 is TGTGCCAGCTCACGGACAGGGGGGACTGAAGCTTTCTTT. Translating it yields CASSRTGGTEAFF.

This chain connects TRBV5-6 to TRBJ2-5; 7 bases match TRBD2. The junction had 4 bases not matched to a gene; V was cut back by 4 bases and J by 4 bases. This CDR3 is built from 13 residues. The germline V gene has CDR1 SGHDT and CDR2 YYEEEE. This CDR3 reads CASSPGGSETQYF. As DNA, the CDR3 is TGTGCCAGCAGCCCGGGGGGATCAGAGACCCAGTACTTC. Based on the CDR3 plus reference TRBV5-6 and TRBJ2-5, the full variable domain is DAGVTQSPTHLIKTRGQQVTLRCSPKSGHDTVSWYQQALGQGPQFIFQYYEEEERQRGNFPDRFSGHQFPNYSSELNVNALLLGDSALYLCASSPGGSETQYFGPGTRLLVL.

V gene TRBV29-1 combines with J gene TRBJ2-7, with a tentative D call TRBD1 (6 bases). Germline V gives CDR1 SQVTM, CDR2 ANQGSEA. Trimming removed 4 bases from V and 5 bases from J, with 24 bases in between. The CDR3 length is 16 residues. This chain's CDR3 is CSVGELGGTTLNEQYF. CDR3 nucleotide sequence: TGCAGCGTTGGAGAACTGGGTGGGACAACCCTAAACGAGCAGTACTTC.

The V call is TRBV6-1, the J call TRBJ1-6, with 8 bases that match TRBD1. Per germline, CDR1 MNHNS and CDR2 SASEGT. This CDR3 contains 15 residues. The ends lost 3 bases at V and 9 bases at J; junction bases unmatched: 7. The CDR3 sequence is CASSDGTGSGSPLHF. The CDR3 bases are TGTGCCAGCAGTGATGGGACAGGCTCGGGTTCACCCCTCCACTTT.

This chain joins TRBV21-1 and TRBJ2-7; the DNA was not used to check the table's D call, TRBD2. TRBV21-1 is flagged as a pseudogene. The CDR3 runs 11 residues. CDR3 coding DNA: TGTGCCAGCAGCAAAGTATACAAGCGGTACTTC. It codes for CASSKVYKRYF.

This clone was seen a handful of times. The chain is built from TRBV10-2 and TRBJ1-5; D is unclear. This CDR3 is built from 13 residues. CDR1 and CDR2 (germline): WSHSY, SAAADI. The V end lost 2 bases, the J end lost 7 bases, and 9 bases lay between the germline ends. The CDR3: CASSEATRQPQHF. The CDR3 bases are TGCGCCAGCAGTGAGGCAACCAGGCAGCCCCAGCATTTT.

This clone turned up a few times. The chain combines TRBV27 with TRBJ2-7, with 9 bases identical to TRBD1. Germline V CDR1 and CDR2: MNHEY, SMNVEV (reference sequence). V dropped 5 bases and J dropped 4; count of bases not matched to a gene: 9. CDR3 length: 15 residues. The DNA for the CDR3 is TGTGCCAGCAGTAAAGGGGACAGGGAAGGGTACGAGCAGTACTTC. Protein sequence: CASSKGDREGYEQYF.